This T cell receptor beta chain appears in the sequencing data of a study of T cells expressing NK-cell markers (TCRdb year 2020). In the study overall: Three sorted T-cell subsets (CD3+CD56+NKG2C+, CD3+CD56+NKG2C- and CD3+CD56-NKG2C+) from 7 to 9 donors had their TCR beta-chain repertoires profiled. Among the eight sequenced donors, only one was HCMV-seronegative, while the other seven were HCMV-seropositive. The eight sequenced donors were randomly selected healthy volunteers, three men and five women. Libraries were sequenced as 2 x 150 bp reads on Illumina HiSeq 2000/2500, MiSeq or NextSeq.

The instrument given in TCRdb is Illumina HiSeq 2000. TCR beta cDNA libraries were prepared using 5'RACE template switching, which introduced a universal primer site and unique molecular identifiers. Synthesis of cDNA was primed from the TCR beta constant segment and was followed by two consecutive PCR amplification steps. In the paper's pipeline: Reads were demultiplexed and grouped by UMI with MIGEC, and clonotypes were assembled and quantified with MiTCR. To remove erroneous sequences, TCR cDNA sequences were retained only when supported by two or more reads. The tcR package was used for downstream repertoire analysis, with clonotypes matched between fractions based on CDR3 nucleotide sequence plus V segment. VDJmatch was used to annotate antigen specificity against VDJdb, with one amino acid substitution allowed in CDR3. Once TCRdb had reprocessed the reads, it stored one entry per CDR3 protein sequence and supplied no DNA. Here the V and J calls rest on TCRdb's processing, not on the authors' analysis. In this sample's table one finds about half a million distinct CDR3 sequences. The top ten clones comprise 1.4% of the sample.

In the case of this clonotype: This clone's antigen is unknown.

Results and caveats for the whole study, not just this receptor: In six donors, the dominant CD3+CD56+NKG2C+ clonotypes were among the top 10 CD8+ clonotypes and accounted for roughly 1.0-8% of CD8+ T cells. Whether the expanded NKG2C-expressing T cell clones were specific for HCMV antigens was left unclear. Those dominant clonotypes were again the most abundant among CD3+CD56-NKG2C+ cells in several donors, at about 25-60.1%.

HCMV serostatus was determined by detecting HCMV-specific IgG in serum with a commercial ELISA kit. Ficoll density gradient centrifugation was used to isolate peripheral blood mononuclear cells from blood. Taken from the germline V gene, the CDR1 and CDR2 loops are MDHEN and SYDVKM. The CDR3, cysteine through phenylalanine, is 14 amino acids long. DNA for this receptor is not on file. Sequenced: blood T cells: a sorted CD56 or NKG2C T cell subset, CD4+ or CD8+ T cells, or bulk PBMC T cells (not recorded which). This TCR was sampled from a woman aged 45-60 years in good health. Donor details come from another sample of the same person, matched by shared clones. Recombination joined TRBV28 with TRBJ2-7; TCRdb designates TRBD1, a call that cannot be tested without DNA. The CDR3 in this case is CASSPPGTVYEQYF.